The 5 T cell receptor beta chains listed next were all sequenced from one sample in a study of regulatory T cells in long-lasting Graves disease. The authors built TCR beta libraries using iRepertoire HTBI primers and Arm-PCR of CDR3 regions. TCRdb analysed the multiplex PCR reads with MiXCR anew, one entry per CDR3 protein. This table has about 400,000 distinct CDR3 sequences, over 14% appearing once. Time point indicated: newly diagnosed GD, antithyroid drugs for less than 3 months. There was RNA extracted from PBMCs, and the TCR library was made from it. Another study also made use of these data, one on T cells in Graves' hyperthyroidism and ophthalmopathy.

The specimen was peripheral blood mononuclear cells (PBMCs), collected at new diagnosis, from a patient treated with antithyroid drugs. These receptor sequences come from a woman aged 40 to 50 with Graves disease.

This clonotype was seen a few times. The chain couples TRBV28 to TRBJ2-7; the match to TRBD2 covers 16 bases. Unmatched junction bases numbered 15, after V lost 5 bases and J lost 5 bases. Per the germline V gene, CDR1 is MDHEN and CDR2 is SYDVKM. This CDR3 region has 19 residues. The CDR3 is CASSTSGTSGRAVMNEQYF. The CDR3 nucleotides are TGTGCCAGCAGTACATCCGGGACTAGCGGGAGGGCCGTGATGAACGAGCAGTACTTC. The whole variable domain, filled in from reference TRBV28 and TRBJ2-7, reads DVKVTQSSRYLVKRTGEKVFLECVQDMDHENMFWYRQDPGLGLRLIYFSYDVKMKEKGDIPEGYSVSREKKERFSLILESASTNQTSMYLCASSTSGTSGRAVMNEQYFGPGTRLTVT.

This clonotype showed up many times. This rearrangement joins TRBV7-3 to TRBJ1-1, with 8 bases matching TRBD1. Unmatched junction bases numbered 8, after V lost 5 bases and J lost 6 bases. This CDR3 has 14 amino acids. Germline loops: CDR1 SGHTA, CDR2 FQGTGA. The CDR3 protein is CASSPTGQGAEAFF. CDR3 nucleotides: TGTGCCAGCAGCCCAACTGGACAGGGAGCTGAAGCTTTCTTT.

The gene calls are TRBV28 and TRBJ1-6, with 7 bases lining up with TRBD1. This CDR3 is 14 amino acids long. CDR1 MDHEN and CDR2 SYDVKM come from the germline V gene. The trim removed 7 bases at V and 10 bases at J, leaving 10 bases unmatched. This chain's CDR3 is CASTPGDSRSPLHF. For the CDR3, the DNA is TGTGCCAGCACCCCTGGGGACAGTAGATCACCCCTCCACTTT.

This clonotype was picked up many times. V is TRBV12-3 or TRBV12-4 and J is TRBJ2-5, with TRBD2 matching 8 bases. This CDR3 is built from 12 residues. Trimming cost V 5 bases and J 5 bases; bases outside gene matches: 1. The CDR3 is CASSRGGETQYF. The CDR3 coding sequence is TGTGCCAGCAGTCGGGGGGGGGAGACCCAGTACTTC.

V gene TRBV5-6 combines with J gene TRBJ2-3; no clear D gene. CDR3 length: 15 amino acids. The germline V gene has CDR1 SGHDT and CDR2 YYEEEE. V lost 4 bases to trimming and J lost 1 base, with 13 bases between them. CDR3: CASSPGPKRTDTQYF. The DNA of the CDR3 is TGTGCCAGCAGCCCGGGTCCTAAACGCACAGATACGCAGTATTTT.